These 30 T cell receptor beta chains came from one sample sequenced in a study of T cells in tuberculosis. Time point defined: new active TB diagnosis, blood taken before or within 7 days of starting treatment. The assay was immunoSEQ multiplex PCR, and TCRdb's table has in-frame clones only and misses some. This sample has 30,000 to 40,000 clones, with around 90% found just once. The input for sequencing was PBMCs, taken at tuberculosis diagnosis. Receptors originate from an adult with tuberculosis.

This clone was recorded only once. The V call is TRBV5-1, the J call TRBJ2-2; D is unresolved. Trimming removed 5 bases at V and 4 bases at J, with 12 bases between. CDR1 is SGHRS and CDR2 is YFSETQ in the germline V gene. The CDR3 loop spans 14 amino acids. CDR3 sequence reads: CASSHSRGTGELFF. CDR3 nucleotides: TGCGCCAGCAGTCATAGTCGTGGCACCGGGGAGCTGTTTTTT.

The chain couples TRBV29-1 to TRBJ1-1; 7 bases map to TRBD1. The CDR3 covers 13 residues. V was pared by 4 bases and J by 5 bases, with 7 bases of the junction left unmatched. Germline V gene lookup returns CDR1 SQVTM and CDR2 ANQGSEA. The CDR3 is CSVGLGQRTEAFF. The CDR3, as DNA: TGCAGCGTTGGCCTGGGACAGAGGACTGAAGCTTTCTTT.

The chain couples TRBV11-3 to TRBJ2-1; no clear D. The CDR3 consists of 12 residues. CDR1 and CDR2 (germline): SGHNT, YENEEA. Trimming stripped 2 bases from V and 8 bases from J, with 7 bases between. CDR3: CASSLNVDEQFF. CDR3 coding DNA: TGTGCCAGCAGCTTAAATGTCGATGAGCAGTTCTTC.

This clone is a singleton in its sample. This rearrangement joins TRBV5-1 to TRBJ2-7, with a tentative D call TRBD1 (6 bases). The CDR3 has 14 amino acids. V shed 4 bases and J shed 0 bases, with 11 bases lying between them. CDR1 is SGHRS, CDR2 YFSETQ, per germline. This chain's CDR3 is CASSQGTSSYEQYF. DNA of the CDR3: TGCGCCAGCAGCCAAGGGACAAGCTCCTACGAGCAGTACTTC.

The chain uses TRBV7-6 and TRBJ2-7; D is perhaps TRBD1 (6 bases). The CDR3 totals 14 residues. Germline V CDR1 and CDR2: SGHVS, FNYEAQ. The V and J ends lost 5 bases and 2 bases respectively, with 13 bases between them. CDR3 DNA: TGTGCCAGCAGCCCGGAGAACAGGGCCTACGAGCAGTACTTC. This sequence encodes CASSPENRAYEQYF.

This chain connects TRBV30 to TRBJ2-1; 8 bases align to TRBD2. CDR3 length: 16 residues. Germline V gives CDR1 GTSNPN, CDR2 SVGIG (reference sequence). The V segment lost 0 bases and the J segment 0 bases; nucleotides outside the gene matches: 4. The CDR3 reads CAWSVAGLVSYNEQFF. CDR3 DNA: TGTGCCTGGAGTGTAGCGGGACTAGTCTCCTACAATGAGCAGTTCTTC.

Comments on this clone: One end of the junction varies from germline; a read error may be responsible. This chain joins TRBV11-2 and TRBJ1-1; 9 bases align to TRBD1. Germline V gives CDR1 SGHAT, CDR2 FQNNGV. The CDR3 is 16 residues long. DNA of the CDR3: TGTGCCAGCAGGTTAGTTGCCGGGACAGGGAACTCTGAAGCTTTCTTT. Its protein product is CASRLVAGTGNSEAFF.

In DNA form, the CDR3 reads TGTGCCAGCAGCCCCGCGGTCCTCACAGATACGCAGTATTTT. This sequence encodes CASSPAVLTDTQYF. This chain uses TRBV7-6 with TRBJ2-3; D is unclear. V lost 5 bases to trimming and J lost 2 bases, with 11 bases between them. Germline values: CDR1 SGHVS, CDR2 FNYEAQ. This CDR3 contains 14 residues.

V and J are TRBV5-6 and TRBJ2-7, with TRBD1 identical over 7 bases. The CDR3 runs to 14 residues. J was trimmed by 2 bases and V by 2 bases; bases with no gene match: 4. The germline gives CDR1 SGHDT, CDR2 YYEEEE. CDR3 sequence: CASSLRDSPYEQYV. The CDR3 DNA sequence: TGTGCCAGCAGCTTAAGGGACAGCCCCTACGAGCAGTACGTC.

The rearrangement links TRBV2 to TRBJ1-4; 8 bases fit TRBD1. The CDR3 has 14 residues. J gave up 7 bases and V 6 bases, and 7 bases lay outside the gene matches. Per germline, CDR1 SNHLY and CDR2 FYNNEI. The DNA for the CDR3 is TGTGCCAGCAGGACGGGGGACAGGAGTGAAAAACTGTTTTTT. This codes for CASRTGDRSEKLFF.

The J gene is TRBJ2-1, the V gene TRBV6-1; 8 nucleotides agree with TRBD2. Germline-derived CDR1 and CDR2 are MNHNS and SASEGT. V dropped 3 bases and J dropped 5; count of bases not matched to a gene: 9. The CDR3 runs to 16 residues. The CDR3 DNA is TGTGCCAGCAGTGACCGACGGGGGGGCCCTGACAATGAGCAGTTCTTC. Translated: CASSDRRGGPDNEQFF.

The chain combines TRBV6-4 with TRBJ2-1; 12 nucleotides agree with TRBD2. This CDR3 is 15 amino acids long. Losses at the gene ends were 2 bases for V and 7 bases for J; bases not matched to a gene: 3. Germline values: CDR1 MRHNA, CDR2 SNTAGT. The CDR3 nucleotides read TGTGCCAGCAGTGACGCTAGCGGGGGGGCGAATGAGCAGTTCTTC. Translating gives CASSDASGGANEQFF.

This clone was detected only once. This chain links TRBV2 with TRBJ2-2; no definite D call. V lost 8 bases and J 0 bases, leaving 7 bases between the germline ends. The CDR3 spans 13 residues. CDR1 and CDR2 from the germline V gene are SNHLY and FYNNEI. CDR3 nucleotides: TGTGCCAGCTCTACTACGAACACCGGGGAGCTGTTTTTT. Translated, it gives CASSTTNTGELFF.

V usage is TRBV4-1 and J usage is TRBJ1-4, with 9 nucleotides matching TRBD1. In germline, CDR1 is MGHRA, CDR2 YSYEKL. Trimming at V came to 1 base and at J to 7 bases, leaving 7 bases not matched to a gene. The CDR3 has 16 residues. The CDR3 is CASSQVGRQGGEKLFF. The CDR3 DNA sequence: TGCGCCAGCAGCCAAGTAGGCAGACAGGGGGGTGAAAAACTGTTTTTT.

This clone is a singleton in its sample. V gene TRBV15 combines with J gene TRBJ2-1; D remains unclear. This CDR3 is built from 15 residues. V was clipped by 4 bases and J by 0 bases, with 10 bases between them. Germline CDR1 is LNHNV and CDR2 is YYDKDF (reference sequence). The CDR3 here is CATSTRMSSYNEQFF. CDR3 nucleotides: TGTGCCACCAGCACGCGGATGAGCTCCTACAATGAGCAGTTCTTC.

This chain connects TRBV9 to TRBJ1-3; D remains unclear. CDR1 and CDR2 from the germline V gene are SGDLS and YYNGEE. Between the trimmed V and J ends, which lost 0 bases and 0 bases, there was a span of 4 bases. The CDR3 length is 14 residues. This CDR3 is CASSVDFSGNTIYF. For the CDR3, the DNA is TGTGCCAGCAGCGTAGACTTCTCTGGAAACACCATATATTTT.

This chain links TRBV25-1 with TRBJ1-1; perhaps TRBD1 as D (5 bases). Germline V CDR1 and CDR2: MGHDK, SYGVNS. This CDR3 is built from 14 residues. V gave up 6 bases and J gave up 7 bases, with 18 bases separating them. CDR3 in DNA: TGTGCCAGCAGAGGGGACTTGGGAAGCGATGAAGCTTTCTTT. Amino acids: CASRGDLGSDEAFF.

This sequence joins TRBV28 and TRBJ2-1; TRBD2 agrees at 10 bases. The CDR3 is 16 amino acids. The germline gives CDR1 MDHEN, CDR2 SYDVKM. Unmatched junction bases numbered 5, after V lost 2 bases and J lost 4 bases. The CDR3 spells CASSLPSSGGYNEQFF. The CDR3 DNA reads as TGTGCCAGCAGTTTACCGTCTAGCGGGGGTTACAATGAGCAGTTCTTC.

This rearrangement joins TRBV7-8 to TRBJ1-2; 9 nucleotides match TRBD1. Germline V gene lookup returns CDR1 SGHVS and CDR2 FQNEAQ. The CDR3 contains 13 residues. V lost 5 bases to trimming and J lost 13 bases; unmatched junction nucleotides: 11. The CDR3, as DNA: TGTGCCAGCAGCAGACCGGGACAGGGTCCGGGCACCTTC. Its protein product is CASSRPGQGPGTF.

The chain links TRBV4-2 to TRBJ2-1; 10 nucleotides agree with TRBD2. The CDR3 covers 17 residues. V was clipped by 0 bases and J by 4 bases; unmatched bases: 6. Germline V gene data show CDR1 as LGHNA and CDR2 as YNFKEQ. CDR3 sequence reads: CASSQESSSGGYNEQFF. CDR3 bases: TGTGCCAGCAGCCAAGAGAGTTCTAGCGGGGGTTACAATGAGCAGTTCTTC.

This clone was counted a single time. This chain connects TRBV6-6 to TRBJ2-5; 7 bases are a match to TRBD2. V trimming: 0 bases; J trimming: 3 bases; junction bases outside the gene matches: 4. CDR1 is MNHNY, CDR2 SVGAGI, per germline (reference sequence). This CDR3 has 15 residues. This CDR3 reads CASSYSGGREETQYF. In DNA form, the CDR3 reads TGTGCCAGCAGTTACTCGGGGGGGAGGGAAGAGACCCAGTACTTC.

This clone is medium-sized by share. The genes are TRBV6-1 and TRBJ1-5; 7 bases match TRBD1. This CDR3 spans 14 amino acids. CDR1 and CDR2 (germline): MNHNS, SASEGT. V shed 7 bases, J shed 6 bases, and the junction held 9 bases outside the gene matches. The CDR3 nucleotides read TGTGCCAGCACGGGGGGGCAGGGGGGTCAGCCCCAGCATTTT. This sequence encodes CASTGGQGGQPQHF.

The rearrangement uses TRBV7-6 and TRBJ2-2, with D possibly TRBD1 on 5 matching bases. V was clipped by 6 bases and J by 6 bases, with 14 bases between them. This CDR3 has 14 amino acids. Germline V gene sequence: CDR1 SGHVS, CDR2 FNYEAQ. CDR3 sequence (DNA): TGTGCCAGCAGTCAAAAAGGGGATCCCGGGGAGCTGTTTTTT. This sequence encodes CASSQKGDPGELFF.

This clone was seen just once. The V gene is TRBV11-1, the J gene TRBJ2-2, with 8 nucleotides matching TRBD2. CDR1 and CDR2 (germline): SGHAT, FQDESV (reference sequence). V trimming: 5 bases; J trimming: 6 bases; junction bases outside the gene matches: 11. CDR3 length: 16 amino acids. The CDR3 region is CASSTTHGGDPGELFF. The CDR3, as DNA: TGTGCCAGCAGCACTACCCACGGGGGGGATCCCGGGGAGCTGTTTTTT.

The rearrangement joins TRBV4-2 to TRBJ2-3, with TRBD2 identical over 9 bases. Trimming removed 3 bases from V and 4 bases from J; junction bases left unmatched: 8. CDR3 length equals 16 residues. Germline CDR1 LGHNA, CDR2 YNFKEQ. The CDR3 region has the DNA TGTGCCAGCAGCCAGGAGGGCGGGGGGGCCGCAGATACGCAGTATTTT. It is translated as CASSQEGGGAADTQYF.

This clone occurred once. The V and J genes are TRBV6-5 and TRBJ1-1, with 8 bases matching TRBD1. The CDR3 spans 15 residues. Germline V gene lookup returns CDR1 MNHEY and CDR2 SVGAGI. The V and J ends lost 2 bases and 5 bases, in that order; junction bases with no gene match: 7. This CDR3 reads CASSYAGTGLTEAFF. DNA of the CDR3: TGTGCCAGCAGTTACGCCGGGACAGGCTTAACTGAAGCTTTCTTT.

The chain is built from TRBV6-1 and TRBJ2-7; D remains unclear. V was pared by 2 bases and J by 3 bases, with 11 bases between. The CDR3 has 14 amino acids. CDR1 is MNHNS, CDR2 SASEGT, per germline. CDR3 in amino acids: CASSEFSSNYEQYV. Written as DNA, the CDR3 is TGTGCCAGCAGTGAATTTTCGTCTAACTACGAGCAGTACGTC.

The gene calls are TRBV30 and TRBJ2-1; D perhaps matches TRBD2 (6 bases). The CDR3 covers 12 residues. Trimming took off 3 bases at V and 12 bases at J, with 15 bases between the two ends. Germline values: CDR1 GTSNPN, CDR2 SVGIG (reference sequence). The chain's CDR3 is CAWRRGGYRQFF. CDR3 DNA sequence: TGTGCCTGGAGGAGGGGAGGATATCGGCAGTTCTTC.

The chain employs TRBV30 and TRBJ1-6; weak D call: TRBD1 (5 bases). V lost 3 bases, J lost 2 bases, and 8 bases lay in between. The germline V gene has CDR1 GTSNPN and CDR2 SVGIG (reference sequence). This CDR3 is built from 14 residues. The CDR3 loop reads CAWSAGTYNSPLHF. CDR3 nucleotide sequence: TGTGCCTGGAGCGCAGGGACCTATAATTCACCCCTCCACTTT. The variable domain in full, with the rest retrieved from reference TRBV30 and TRBJ1-6, is SQTIHQWPATLVQPVGSPLSLECTVEGTSNPNLYWYRQAAGRGLQLLFYSVGIGQISSEVPQNLSASRPQDRQFILSSKKLLLSDSGFYLCAWSAGTYNSPLHFGNGTRLTVT.

V usage is TRBV5-1 and J usage is TRBJ1-2; 9 bases agree with TRBD1. The CDR3 is made up of 17 amino acids. In germline, CDR1 is SGHRS, CDR2 YFSETQ. V lost 4 bases, J lost 6 bases, and 16 bases stayed unmatched. The CDR3 is CASSVDVSGTGSNGYTF. CDR3 nucleotide sequence: TGCGCCAGCAGCGTAGACGTCTCCGGGACAGGGTCGAATGGCTACACCTTC.